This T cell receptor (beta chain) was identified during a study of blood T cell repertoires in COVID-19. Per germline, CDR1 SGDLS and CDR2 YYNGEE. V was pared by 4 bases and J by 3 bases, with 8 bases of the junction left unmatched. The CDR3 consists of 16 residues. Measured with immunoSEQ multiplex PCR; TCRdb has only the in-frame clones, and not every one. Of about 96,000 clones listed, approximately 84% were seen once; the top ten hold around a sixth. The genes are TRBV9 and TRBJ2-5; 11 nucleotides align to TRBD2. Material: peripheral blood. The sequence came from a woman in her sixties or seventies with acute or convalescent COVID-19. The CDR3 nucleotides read TGTGCCAGCAGCCTTACCGTACTAGCGGGGGAAGAGACCCAGTACTTC. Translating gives CASSLTVLAGEETQYF.